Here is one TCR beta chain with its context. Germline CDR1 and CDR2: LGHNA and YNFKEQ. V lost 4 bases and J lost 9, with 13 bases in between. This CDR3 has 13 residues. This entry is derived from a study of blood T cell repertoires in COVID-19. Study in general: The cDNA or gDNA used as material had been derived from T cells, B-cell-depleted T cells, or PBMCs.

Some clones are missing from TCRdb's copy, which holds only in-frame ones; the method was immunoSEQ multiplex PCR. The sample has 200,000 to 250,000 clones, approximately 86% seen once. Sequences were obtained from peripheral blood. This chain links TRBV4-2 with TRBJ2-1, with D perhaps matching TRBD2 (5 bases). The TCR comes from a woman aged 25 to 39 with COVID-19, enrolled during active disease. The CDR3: CASSPDRGSEQFF. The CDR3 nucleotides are TGTGCCAGCAGCCCGGATCGGGGAAGTGAGCAGTTCTTC.